This TCR beta chain was sequenced for a study of control samples from healthy donors and cancer patients. Sequencing was performed with immunoSEQ multiplex PCR; in TCRdb, only in-frame clones are kept and a portion is missing. The sample includes around 130,000 clones, approximately 91% of them seen just once. Trimming removed 0 bases from V and 4 bases from J, with 16 bases in between. CDR1 and CDR2 from the germline V gene are MGHRA and YSYEKL. The CDR3 totals 18 residues. The chain recombines TRBV4-1 with TRBJ1-6; D not certain. Sequenced sample: blood. This TCR derives from a man aged 50-60 years in good health. This chain's CDR3 is CASSQDPPKTRYNSPLHF. CDR3 coding DNA: TGCGCCAGCAGCCAAGATCCCCCCAAGACAAGATATAATTCACCCCTCCACTTT.